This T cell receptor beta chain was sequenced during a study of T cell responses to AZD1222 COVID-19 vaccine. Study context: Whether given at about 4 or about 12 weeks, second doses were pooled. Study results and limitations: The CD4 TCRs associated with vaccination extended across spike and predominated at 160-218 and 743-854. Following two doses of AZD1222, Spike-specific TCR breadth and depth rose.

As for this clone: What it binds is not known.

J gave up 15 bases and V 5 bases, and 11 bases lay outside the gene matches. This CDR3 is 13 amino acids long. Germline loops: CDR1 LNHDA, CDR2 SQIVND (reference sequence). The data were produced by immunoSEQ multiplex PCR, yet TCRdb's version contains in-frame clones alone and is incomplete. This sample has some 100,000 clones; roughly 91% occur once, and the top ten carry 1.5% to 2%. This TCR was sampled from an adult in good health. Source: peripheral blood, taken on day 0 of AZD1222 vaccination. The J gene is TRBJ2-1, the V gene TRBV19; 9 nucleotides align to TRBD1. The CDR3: CASSFGTGYPSFF. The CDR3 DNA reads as TGTGCCAGTAGTTTCGGGACAGGGTACCCTTCGTTCTTC.